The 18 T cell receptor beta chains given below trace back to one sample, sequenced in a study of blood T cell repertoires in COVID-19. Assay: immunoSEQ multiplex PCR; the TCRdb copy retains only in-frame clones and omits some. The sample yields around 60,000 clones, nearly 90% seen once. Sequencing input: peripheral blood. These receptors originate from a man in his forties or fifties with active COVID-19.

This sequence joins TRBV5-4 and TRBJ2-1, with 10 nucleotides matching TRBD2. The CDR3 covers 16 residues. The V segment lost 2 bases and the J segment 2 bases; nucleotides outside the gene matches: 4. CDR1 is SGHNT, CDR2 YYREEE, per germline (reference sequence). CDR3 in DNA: TGTGCCAGCAGCTTACCTAGCGGGGGCGCCTACAATGAGCAGTTCTTC. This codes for CASSLPSGGAYNEQFF.

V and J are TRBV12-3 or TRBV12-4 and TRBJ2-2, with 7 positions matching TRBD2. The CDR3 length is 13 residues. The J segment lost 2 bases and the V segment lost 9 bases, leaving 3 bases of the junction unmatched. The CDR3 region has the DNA TGTGCCAGGCGGGACTATAACACCGGGGAGCTGTTTTTT. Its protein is CARRDYNTGELFF.

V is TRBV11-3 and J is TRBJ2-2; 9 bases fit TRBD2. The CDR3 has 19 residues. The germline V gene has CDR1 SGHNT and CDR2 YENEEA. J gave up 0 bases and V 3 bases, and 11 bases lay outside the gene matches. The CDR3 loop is CASSLEGRLADTNTGELFF. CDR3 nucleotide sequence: TGTGCCAGCAGCTTGGAGGGAAGACTAGCGGACACGAACACCGGGGAGCTGTTTTTT.

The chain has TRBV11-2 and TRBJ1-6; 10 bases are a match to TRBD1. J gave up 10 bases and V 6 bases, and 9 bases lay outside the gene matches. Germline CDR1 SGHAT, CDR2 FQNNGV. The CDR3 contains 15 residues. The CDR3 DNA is TGTGCCAGCAGTTCGTCGGGACAGGGGTACTCACCCCTCCACTTT. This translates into CASSSSGQGYSPLHF.

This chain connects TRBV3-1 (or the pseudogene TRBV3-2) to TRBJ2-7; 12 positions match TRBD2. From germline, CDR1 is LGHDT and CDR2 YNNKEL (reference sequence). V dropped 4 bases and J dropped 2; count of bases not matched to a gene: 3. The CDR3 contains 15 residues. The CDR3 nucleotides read TGTGCCAGCAGCCGGACTAGCGGGGCACCCTACGAGCAGTACTTC. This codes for CASSRTSGAPYEQYF.

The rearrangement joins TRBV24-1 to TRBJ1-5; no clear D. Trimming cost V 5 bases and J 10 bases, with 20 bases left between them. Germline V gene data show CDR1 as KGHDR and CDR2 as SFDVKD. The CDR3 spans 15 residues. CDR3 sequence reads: CATSALTSPPGPQHF. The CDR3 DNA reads TGTGCCACCAGTGCCCTCACTAGCCCCCCAGGCCCCCAGCATTTT.

Here the CDR3 DNA reads TGTGCCAGCAGCTTGGGTAGCTCTAACTATGGCTACACCTTC. Amino acids: CASSLGSSNYGYTF. J is TRBJ1-2 and V is TRBV5-6; D unclear. Per the germline V gene, CDR1 is SGHDT and CDR2 is YYEEEE. V was shortened by 0 bases and J by 0 bases, with 6 bases between the two germline ends. The CDR3 loop spans 14 amino acids.

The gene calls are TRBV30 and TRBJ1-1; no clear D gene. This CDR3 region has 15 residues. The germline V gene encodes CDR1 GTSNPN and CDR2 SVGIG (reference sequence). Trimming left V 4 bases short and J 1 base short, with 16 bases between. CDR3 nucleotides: TGTGCCTGGATATCGTCGTACACCCGGAACACTGAAGCTTTCTTT. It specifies CAWISSYTRNTEAFF. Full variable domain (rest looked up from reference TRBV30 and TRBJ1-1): SQTIHQWPATLVQPVGSPLSLECTVEGTSNPNLYWYRQAAGRGLQLLFYSVGIGQISSEVPQNLSASRPQDRQFILSSKKLLLSDSGFYLCAWISSYTRNTEAFFGQGTRLTVV.

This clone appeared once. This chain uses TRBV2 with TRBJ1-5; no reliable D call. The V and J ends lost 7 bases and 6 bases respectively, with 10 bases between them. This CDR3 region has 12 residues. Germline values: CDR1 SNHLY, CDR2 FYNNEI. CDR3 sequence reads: CASNGGLQPQHF. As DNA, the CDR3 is TGTGCCAGCAATGGAGGGCTTCAGCCCCAGCATTTT. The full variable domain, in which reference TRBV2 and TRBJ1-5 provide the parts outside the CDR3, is EPEVTQTPSHQVTQMGQEVILRCVPISNHLYFYWYRQILGQKVEFLVSFYNNEISEKSEIFDDQFSVERPDGSNFTLKIRSTKLEDSAMYFCASNGGLQPQHFGDGTRLSIL.

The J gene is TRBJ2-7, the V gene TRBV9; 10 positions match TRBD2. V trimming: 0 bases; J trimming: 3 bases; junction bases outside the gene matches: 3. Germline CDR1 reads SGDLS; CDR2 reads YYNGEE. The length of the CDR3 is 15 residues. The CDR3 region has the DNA TGTGCCAGCAGCGTAGCTAGCGGGGGTGTCTACGAGCAGTACTTC. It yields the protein CASSVASGGVYEQYF.

CDR3 in DNA: TGTGCCAGCAGTGACAGGGGGCACGGAAACATTCAGTACTTC. Encoded protein: CASSDRGHGNIQYF. The gene calls are TRBV6-1 and TRBJ2-4, with 8 bases aligning to TRBD1. Germline V gene sequence: CDR1 MNHNS, CDR2 SASEGT. The CDR3 loop spans 14 amino acids. With V trimmed by 3 bases and J by 6 bases, 4 bases remained unmatched.

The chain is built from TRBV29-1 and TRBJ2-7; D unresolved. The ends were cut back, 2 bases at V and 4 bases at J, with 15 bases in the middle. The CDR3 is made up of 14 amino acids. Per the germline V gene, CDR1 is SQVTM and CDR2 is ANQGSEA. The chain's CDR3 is CSVESPGNRYEQYF. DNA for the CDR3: TGCAGCGTTGAATCTCCAGGAAACAGATACGAGCAGTACTTC.

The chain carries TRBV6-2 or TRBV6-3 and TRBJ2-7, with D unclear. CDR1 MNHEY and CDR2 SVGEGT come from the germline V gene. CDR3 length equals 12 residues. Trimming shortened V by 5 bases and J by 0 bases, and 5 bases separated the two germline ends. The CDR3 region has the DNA TGTGCCAGCAGTCCCAGCTCCTACGAGCAGTACTTC. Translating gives CASSPSSYEQYF.

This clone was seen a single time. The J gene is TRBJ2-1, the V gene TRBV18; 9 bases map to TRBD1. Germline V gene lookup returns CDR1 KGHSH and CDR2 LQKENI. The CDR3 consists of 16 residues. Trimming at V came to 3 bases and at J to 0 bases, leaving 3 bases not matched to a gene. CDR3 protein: CASSPPTGGSYNEQFF. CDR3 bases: TGTGCCAGCTCACCTCCGACAGGGGGCTCCTACAATGAGCAGTTCTTC.

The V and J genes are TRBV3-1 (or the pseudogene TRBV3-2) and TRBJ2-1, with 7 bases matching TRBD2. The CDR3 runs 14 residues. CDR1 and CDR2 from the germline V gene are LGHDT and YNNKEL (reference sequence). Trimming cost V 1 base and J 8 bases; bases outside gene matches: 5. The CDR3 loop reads CASSQGEGGHEQFF. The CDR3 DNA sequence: TGTGCCAGCAGCCAAGGGGAGGGTGGCCATGAGCAGTTCTTC.

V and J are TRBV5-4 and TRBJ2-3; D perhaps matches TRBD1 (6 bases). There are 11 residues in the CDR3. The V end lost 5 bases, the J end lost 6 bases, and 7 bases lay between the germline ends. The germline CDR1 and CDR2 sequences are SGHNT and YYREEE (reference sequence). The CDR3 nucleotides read TGTGCCAGCAGAGACAGGGATACGCAGTATTTT. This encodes CASRDRDTQYF.

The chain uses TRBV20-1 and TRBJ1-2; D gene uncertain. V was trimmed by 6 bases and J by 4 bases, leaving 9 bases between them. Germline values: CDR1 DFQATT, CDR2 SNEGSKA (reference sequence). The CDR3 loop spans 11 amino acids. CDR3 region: CSAPGRYGYTF. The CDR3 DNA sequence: TGCAGTGCCCCTGGGCGCTATGGCTACACCTTC.

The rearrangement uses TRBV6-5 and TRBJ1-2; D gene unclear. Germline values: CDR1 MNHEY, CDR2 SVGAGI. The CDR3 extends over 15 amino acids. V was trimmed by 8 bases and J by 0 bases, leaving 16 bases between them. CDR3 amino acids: CASLPSGQANYGYTF. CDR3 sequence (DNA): TGTGCCAGCTTACCATCTGGCCAAGCTAACTATGGCTACACCTTC.